The 13 T cell receptor beta chains below were found in one sample sequenced in a study of blood T cell repertoires in COVID-19 (dated by TCRdb to about 2020). Library preparation employed the immunoSEQ multiplex PCR assay. TCRdb obtained this table from immuneACCESS and retained in-frame rearrangements with V and J assigned. These tables miss some clones; where compared with another copy, unresolved V genes account for less than half of the shortfall, and the remainder is unexplained. This sample holds about 130,000 clones; roughly 80% were observed only once. The ten largest clones capture about 6% of the sample. Source material: PBMCs or T cells enriched from blood (not recorded which). The receptors were sampled from a woman aged 45-59 years who had recovered from COVID-19.

The genes are TRBV11-2 and TRBJ1-4; D unresolved. This CDR3 region has 13 residues. CDR1 is SGHAT and CDR2 is FQNNGV in the germline V gene. Trimming left V 4 bases short and J 11 bases short, with 14 bases between. The CDR3 region is CASSSSGFGKLFF. In nucleotides, the CDR3 is TGTGCCAGCAGCTCCTCGGGATTTGGGAAACTGTTTTTT.

The V gene is TRBV12-5, the J gene TRBJ1-1; TRBD1 aligns across 7 bases. The germline V gene has CDR1 LGHNT and CDR2 FRNRAP. CDR3 length equals 12 residues. Trimming at V came to 5 bases and at J to 5 bases, leaving 2 bases not matched to a gene. The CDR3 DNA sequence: TGTGCTAGTGGTCTGGGACAGACTGAAGCTTTCTTT. This sequence encodes CASGLGQTEAFF.

The chain carries TRBV18 and TRBJ1-2; 7 nucleotides line up with TRBD1. The CDR3 is 13 residues long. V lost 6 bases, J lost 7 bases, and 8 bases stayed unmatched. Germline V lookup: CDR1 KGHSH, CDR2 LQKENI. DNA for the CDR3: TGTGCCAGCTCGCGGGACAGTATCGGTGGCTACACCTTC. Residues: CASSRDSIGGYTF.

The gene calls are TRBV5-1 and TRBJ2-3; TRBD2 is a possible D gene (6 bases). Between the trimmed V and J ends, which lost 0 bases and 0 bases, there was a span of 14 bases. Per the germline V gene, CDR1 is SGHRS and CDR2 is YFSETQ. This CDR3 has 17 residues. In nucleotides, the CDR3 is TGCGCCAGCAGCTTGGCCCCGACGGGGACTAGCACAGATACGCAGTATTTT. This codes for CASSLAPTGTSTDTQYF.

The rearrangement links TRBV13 to TRBJ1-1, with D perhaps TRBD1 (6 bases). The V end lost 6 bases, the J end lost 3 bases, and 14 bases lay between the germline ends. This CDR3 comprises 14 residues. Germline CDR1 and CDR2: PRHDT and FYEKMQ (reference sequence). CDR3 amino acids: CASRGTGNYTEAFF. CDR3 nucleotide sequence: TGTGCCAGCAGGGGTACAGGGAACTACACTGAAGCTTTCTTT.

This clone was seen only a few times. The J gene is TRBJ1-1, the V gene TRBV2, with D perhaps matching TRBD1 (5 bases). V lost 8 bases to trimming and J lost 1 base, with 17 bases between them. The CDR3 sequence is 15 residues long. The V gene's germline CDR1 is SNHLY and CDR2 FYNNEI. CDR3 bases: TGTGCCAGCTTAGGGGCCTCGATAGGGAACACTGAAGCTTTCTTT. Its translation is CASLGASIGNTEAFF.

This clone was detected once. CDR3 sequence (DNA): TGTGCCAGCAGTTCCTGGACAGGGGGTAATGAAAAACTGTTTTTT. Translation: CASSSWTGGNEKLFF. The chain couples TRBV28 to TRBJ1-4; TRBD1 matches at 10 bases. V lost 4 bases to trimming and J lost 4 bases; unmatched junction nucleotides: 3. The CDR3 totals 15 residues. Germline lookup yields CDR1 MDHEN and CDR2 SYDVKM.

In this sample, this clone turned up once. The chain combines TRBV19 with TRBJ1-5, with D unresolved. Looked up from germline, CDR1 is LNHDA and CDR2 is SQIVND (reference sequence). The CDR3 loop spans 15 amino acids. Trimming shortened V by 0 bases and J by 6 bases, and 12 bases separated the two germline ends. The CDR3: CASSIEGRTTQPQHF. CDR3 nucleotide sequence: TGTGCCAGTAGTATAGAGGGCAGAACGACTCAGCCCCAGCATTTT.

The CDR3 region is CATSPFGGANTEAFF. In DNA form, the CDR3 reads TGTGCCACCAGTCCCTTCGGGGGGGCTAACACTGAAGCTTTCTTT. The chain carries TRBV15 and TRBJ1-1; D perhaps matches TRBD1 (6 bases). Trimming removed 6 bases at V and 2 bases at J, with 16 bases between. Germline values: CDR1 LNHNV, CDR2 YYDKDF (reference sequence). This CDR3 spans 15 amino acids.

The V gene is TRBV5-1, the J gene TRBJ2-3; maybe TRBD1 (5 bases). The CDR3 spans 13 residues. Germline values: CDR1 SGHRS, CDR2 YFSETQ. Trimming took off 3 bases at V and 8 bases at J, with 13 bases between the two ends. The CDR3 here is CASSYSRVGTQYF. In DNA form, the CDR3 reads TGCGCCAGCAGCTACTCCAGGGTTGGTACGCAGTATTTT.

The chain links TRBV28 to TRBJ1-2; maybe TRBD1 (6 bases). Germline-derived CDR1 and CDR2 are MDHEN and SYDVKM. The V gene lost 6 bases and the J gene lost 1 base, with 15 bases spanning the gap. This CDR3 comprises 15 residues. CDR3 DNA sequence: TGTGCCAGCAGCCTCGGGGGGGCGAATAACTATGGCTACACCTTC. Translated, it gives CASSLGGANNYGYTF.

The chain combines TRBV10-3 with TRBJ1-6; no definite D call. This CDR3 is 14 amino acids long. The germline V and J ends were trimmed by 0 bases and 10 bases, with 10 bases remaining between them. CDR1 is ENHRY, CDR2 SYGVKD, per germline. CDR3 bases: TGTGCCATCAGTGAGTCTGACTCCGGGTCACCCCTCCACTTT. Amino acids: CAISESDSGSPLHF.

The chain carries TRBV20-1 and TRBJ1-2; D might be TRBD1 (5 bases). CDR1 is DFQATT and CDR2 is SNEGSKA in the germline V gene (reference sequence). The V and J ends lost 2 bases and 8 bases respectively, with 9 bases between them. The CDR3 contains 11 residues. CDR3 coding DNA: TGCAGTGCTAGATGGGGGGTCGGCTACACCTTC. It specifies CSARWGVGYTF.